This TCR beta chain was identified during a study of cytomegalovirus exposure and HLA in healthy donors. Primers: 60 Vbeta forward and 13 Jbeta reverse. Profiled with immunoSEQ multiplex PCR; TCRdb holds only in-frame clones, not every one. The ten most abundant clones cover 1% to 1.5% of a sample with roughly 39,000 clones. On this clone: Its target is not known.

Study-level findings and limits: Owing to their indistinguishability, certain V segments, notably TRBV6-2 and TRBV6-3, were excluded. In a later analysis, the majority of CMV-associated beta chains seemingly showed HLA restriction. Later on, an analysis tied over 15,000 TCR beta sequences to HLA alleles at 0.05 false discovery rate.

V was trimmed by 8 bases and J by 2 bases, leaving 12 bases between them. Germline lookup yields CDR1 SEHNR and CDR2 FQNEAQ (reference sequence). The CDR3 has 13 amino acids. Specimen: PBMCs. The genes are TRBV7-9 and TRBJ2-5, with a possible D match to TRBD1 (6 bases). The receptor was derived from a man aged 25 to 45 in good health and CMV-seronegative. The CDR3 DNA follows: TGTGCCAGCGCGCACGGACAGCAAGAGACCCAGTACTTC. Translating gives CASAHGQQETQYF.